The 14 T cell receptor beta chains below were found in one sample sequenced in a study of regulatory T cells in long-lasting Graves disease. This sample's time point: persistent/refractory GD, antithyroid drugs over 5 years with positive TRAb. Researchers made the TCR library from RNA that was extracted from PBMCs. With iRepertoire HTBI primers and Arm-PCR of CDR3 regions, TCR beta libraries were built. MiXCR, run by TCRdb on the multiplex PCR reads, gives a single entry per CDR3 protein. The sample records some 450,000 distinct CDR3 sequences, about a quarter being singletons. The sequences come from peripheral blood mononuclear cells (PBMCs), collected when the disease was refractory, from a patient treated with antithyroid drugs. These receptors originate from a female donor with Graves disease.

This sequence joins TRBV12-3 or TRBV12-4 and TRBJ2-2; no reliable D call. The CDR3 is 13 amino acids. V gave up 8 bases and J gave up 2 bases, with 9 bases separating them. CDR3 in DNA: TGTGCCAGCTGCGGAGAAAACACCGGGGAGCTGTTTTTT. Translation gives CASCGENTGELFF.

This clonotype was recorded a few times. CDR3 sequence: CATSRVQGTGGTEAFF. The DNA for the CDR3 is TGTGCCACCAGCAGAGTTCAAGGAACAGGGGGGACTGAAGCTTTCTTT. V and J are TRBV15 and TRBJ1-1; 8 positions agree with TRBD1. CDR3 length equals 16 residues. V lost 1 base to trimming and J lost 5 bases; unmatched junction nucleotides: 9. Germline CDR1 and CDR2: LNHNV and YYDKDF (reference sequence).

The DNA for the CDR3 is TGTGCCAGCTCACCACCGGTACGTCAAGATACGCAGTATTTT. It is translated as CASSPPVRQDTQYF. The chain links TRBV18 to TRBJ2-3; D ambiguous. V was cut by 0 bases and J by 5 bases, with 9 bases left in between. CDR3 size: 14 residues. Germline CDR1 is KGHSH and CDR2 is LQKENI.

The CDR3 region has the DNA TGTGCCAGCAGTGTCGGACAGGGGGGGGACACCATATATTTT. Protein: CASSVGQGGDTIYF. The gene calls are TRBV6-2 or TRBV6-3 and TRBJ1-3, with 10 bases matching TRBD1. The junction had 6 bases not matched to a gene; V was cut back by 5 bases and J by 8 bases. This CDR3 has 14 residues. CDR1 is MNHEY, CDR2 SVGEGT, per germline.

The chain employs TRBV5-1 and TRBJ2-5; D is ambiguous. Trimming left V 5 bases short and J 5 bases short, with 13 bases between. Per germline, CDR1 SGHRS and CDR2 YFSETQ. CDR3 length: 13 amino acids. This chain's CDR3 is CASSAQRWETQYF. The CDR3 DNA reads TGCGCCAGCAGTGCCCAAAGGTGGGAGACCCAGTACTTC.

This chain links TRBV7-9 with TRBJ2-7, with 15 bases that match TRBD2. The CDR3 runs to 17 residues. From germline, CDR1 is SEHNR and CDR2 FQNEAQ (reference sequence). The J segment lost 2 bases and the V segment lost 4 bases, leaving 6 bases of the junction unmatched. Here the CDR3 DNA reads TGTGCCAGCAGCTCCACGGGACTAGCGGGAGGCCCCTACGAGCAGTACTTC. The encoded protein is CASSSTGLAGGPYEQYF.

The chain carries TRBV6-2 or TRBV6-3 and TRBJ2-7; TRBD2 agrees at 9 bases. Germline V gives CDR1 MNHEY, CDR2 SVGEGT. The ends lost 0 bases at V and 3 bases at J; junction bases unmatched: 6. The CDR3 has 16 amino acids. CDR3 sequence reads: CASSYSPSGTLYEQYF. The CDR3 DNA is TGTGCCAGCAGTTACTCGCCTAGCGGGACCCTCTACGAGCAGTACTTC.

This clonotype came up a few times. The genes are TRBV4-3 and TRBJ1-5; 7 bases are shared with TRBD1. The germline V gene has CDR1 LGHNA and CDR2 YSLEER. The CDR3 consists of 16 residues. V lost 0 bases and J lost 0; bases outside the gene matches: 2. The CDR3: CASSQEAGGSNQPQHF. Written as DNA, the CDR3 is TGCGCCAGCAGCCAAGAGGCAGGGGGTAGCAATCAGCCCCAGCATTTT.

Turning to this clonotype: No conserved phenylalanine or tryptophan ends this CDR3, so it is likely a read error. V is TRBV6-1 and J is TRBJ2-7; D is undetermined. Germline V CDR1 and CDR2: MNHNS, SASEGT. The CDR3 consists of 15 residues. V was trimmed by 6 bases and J by 2 bases, leaving 17 bases between them. CDR3: CASSPRRTRAYEQYS. Here the CDR3 DNA reads TGTGCCAGCAGCCCGAGGCGGACGCGTGCCTACGAGCAGTACTCC.

As concerns this clonotype: With a much larger clone just one base away, this may be a read error. Because it lacks the conserved phenylalanine or tryptophan at the end, this CDR3 is likely a read error. The chain couples TRBV6-2 or TRBV6-3 to TRBJ1-4; D is unclear. The CDR3 has 15 residues. In germline, CDR1 is MNHEY, CDR2 SVGEGT. V shed 5 bases and J shed 10 bases, with 20 bases lying between them. CDR3 DNA sequence: TGTGCCAGCAGTGAACCGACGAACTCGCACGGAAAACTGTTTCTT. Its protein is CASSEPTNSHGKLFL.

Many counts were recorded for this clonotype. The J gene is TRBJ2-5, the V gene TRBV5-6; 9 bases are a match to TRBD2. J lost 1 base, V lost 0 bases, and 1 base had no gene match. This CDR3 comprises 15 residues. CDR1 and CDR2 (germline): SGHDT, YYEEEE. The DNA of the CDR3 is TGTGCCAGCAGCTTGGGACTAGCGGCCCAAGAGACCCAGTACTTC. Residues: CASSLGLAAQETQYF.

This clonotype was seen many times. The rearrangement uses TRBV28 and TRBJ1-2, with a weak D call TRBD1 (5 bases). Trimming left V 6 bases short and J 8 bases short, with 22 bases between. Per germline, CDR1 MDHEN and CDR2 SYDVKM. There are 15 residues in the CDR3. CDR3 DNA: TGTGCCAGCAGCCTAATAGGAAAGGGGCCGAACGGCTACACCTTC. The encoded protein is CASSLIGKGPNGYTF.

This clonotype was seen only a few times. V and J are TRBV28 and TRBJ2-7; TRBD2 might be the D (5 bases). The ends were cut back, 2 bases at V and 0 bases at J, with 17 bases in the middle. The CDR3 totals 17 residues. In germline, CDR1 is MDHEN, CDR2 SYDVKM. For the CDR3, the DNA is TGTGCCAGCAGTTTAAATTTTTCGGGGAACCTCTCCTACGAGCAGTACTTC. It specifies CASSLNFSGNLSYEQYF.

The table lists this clonotype with a few counts. This CDR3 is CASIRRGTGLGNQPQHF. The CDR3, as DNA: TGTGCCAGCATTAGAAGGGGAACAGGGTTGGGTAATCAGCCCCAGCATTTT. The rearrangement links TRBV27 to TRBJ1-5, with D perhaps matching TRBD1 (6 bases). This CDR3 has 17 amino acids. Germline lookup yields CDR1 MNHEY and CDR2 SMNVEV (reference sequence). Trimming left V 7 bases short and J 4 bases short, with 23 bases between.